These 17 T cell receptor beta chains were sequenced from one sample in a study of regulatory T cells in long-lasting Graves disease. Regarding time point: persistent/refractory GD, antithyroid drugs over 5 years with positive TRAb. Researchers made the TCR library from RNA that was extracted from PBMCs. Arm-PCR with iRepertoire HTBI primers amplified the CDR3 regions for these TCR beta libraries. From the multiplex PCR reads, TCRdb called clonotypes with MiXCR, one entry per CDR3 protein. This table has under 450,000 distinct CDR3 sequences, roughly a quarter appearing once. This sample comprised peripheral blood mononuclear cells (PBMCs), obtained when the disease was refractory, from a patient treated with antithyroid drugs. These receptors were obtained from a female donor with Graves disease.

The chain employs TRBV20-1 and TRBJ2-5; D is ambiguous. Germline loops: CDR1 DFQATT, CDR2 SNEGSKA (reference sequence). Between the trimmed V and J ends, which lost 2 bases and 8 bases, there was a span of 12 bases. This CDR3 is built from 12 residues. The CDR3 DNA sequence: TGCAGTGCTAGAATTACGGCTCTTACCCAGTACTTC. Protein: CSARITALTQYF.

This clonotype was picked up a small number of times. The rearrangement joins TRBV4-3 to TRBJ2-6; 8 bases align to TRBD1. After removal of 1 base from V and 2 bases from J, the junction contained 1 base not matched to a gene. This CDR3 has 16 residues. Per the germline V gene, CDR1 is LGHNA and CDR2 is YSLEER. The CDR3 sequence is CASSQVDRAGANVLTF. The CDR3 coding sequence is TGCGCCAGCAGCCAAGTGGACAGGGCTGGGGCCAACGTCCTGACTTTC.

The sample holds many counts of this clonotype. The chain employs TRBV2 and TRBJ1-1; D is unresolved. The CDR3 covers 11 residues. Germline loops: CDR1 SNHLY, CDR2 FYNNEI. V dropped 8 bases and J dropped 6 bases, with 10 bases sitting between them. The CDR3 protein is CASAQSPEAFF. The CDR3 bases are TGTGCCAGCGCTCAGAGTCCTGAAGCTTTCTTT.

CDR3 in amino acids: CASSFVGQGAAEAFF. The DNA for the CDR3 is TGTGCCAGCAGCTTCGTGGGACAGGGGGCCGCTGAAGCTTTCTTT. The chain combines TRBV7-2 with TRBJ1-1, with TRBD1 matching over 12 bases. The V and J ends lost 3 bases and 6 bases, in that order; junction bases with no gene match: 5. This CDR3 contains 15 residues. Germline lookup yields CDR1 SGHTA and CDR2 FQGNSA.

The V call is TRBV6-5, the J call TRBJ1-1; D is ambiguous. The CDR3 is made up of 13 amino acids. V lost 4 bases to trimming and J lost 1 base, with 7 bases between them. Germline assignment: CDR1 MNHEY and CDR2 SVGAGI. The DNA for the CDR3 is TGTGCCAGCAGTTGGATTGGGAACACTGAAGCTTTCTTT. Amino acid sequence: CASSWIGNTEAFF.

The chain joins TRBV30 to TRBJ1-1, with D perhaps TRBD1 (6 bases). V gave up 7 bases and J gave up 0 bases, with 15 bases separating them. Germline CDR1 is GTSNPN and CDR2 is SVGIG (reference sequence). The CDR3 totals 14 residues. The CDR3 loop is CALTPDRLNTEAFF. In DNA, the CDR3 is TGTGCCTTAACCCCCGACAGGTTGAACACTGAAGCTTTCTTT.

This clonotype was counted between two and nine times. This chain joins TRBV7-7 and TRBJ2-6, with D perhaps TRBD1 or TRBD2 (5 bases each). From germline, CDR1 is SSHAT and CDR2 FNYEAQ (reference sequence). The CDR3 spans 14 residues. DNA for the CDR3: TGTGCTTGTCGCAGGGACGCTGAGGCCAACGTCCTGACTTTC. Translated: CACRRDAEANVLTF.

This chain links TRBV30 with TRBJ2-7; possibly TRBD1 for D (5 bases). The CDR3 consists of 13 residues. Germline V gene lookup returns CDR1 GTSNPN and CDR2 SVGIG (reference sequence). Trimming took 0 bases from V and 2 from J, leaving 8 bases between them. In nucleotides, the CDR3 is TGTGCCTGGAGTGTAGACAGAACCTACGAGCAGTACTTC. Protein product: CAWSVDRTYEQYF.

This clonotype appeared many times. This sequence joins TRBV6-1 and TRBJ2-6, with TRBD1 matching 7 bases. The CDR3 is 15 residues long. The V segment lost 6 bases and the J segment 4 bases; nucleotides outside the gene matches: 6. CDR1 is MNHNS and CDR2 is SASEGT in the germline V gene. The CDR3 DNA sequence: TGTGCCAGCAGCCACAGGGGAGACGGGGCCAACGTCCTGACTTTC. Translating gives CASSHRGDGANVLTF.

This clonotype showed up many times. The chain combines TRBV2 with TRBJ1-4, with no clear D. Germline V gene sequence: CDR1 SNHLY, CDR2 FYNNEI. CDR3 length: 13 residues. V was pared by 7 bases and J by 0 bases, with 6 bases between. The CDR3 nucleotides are TGTGCCAGCATTAGCGCAACTAATGAAAAACTGTTTTTT. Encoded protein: CASISATNEKLFF.

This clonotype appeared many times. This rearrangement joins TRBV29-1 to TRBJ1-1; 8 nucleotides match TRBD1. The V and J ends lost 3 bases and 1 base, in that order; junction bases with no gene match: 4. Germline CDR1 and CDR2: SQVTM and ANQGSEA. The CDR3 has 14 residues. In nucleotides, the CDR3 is TGCAGCGTTGACAGGGGGCGAACGAACACTGAAGCTTTCTTT. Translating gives CSVDRGRTNTEAFF.

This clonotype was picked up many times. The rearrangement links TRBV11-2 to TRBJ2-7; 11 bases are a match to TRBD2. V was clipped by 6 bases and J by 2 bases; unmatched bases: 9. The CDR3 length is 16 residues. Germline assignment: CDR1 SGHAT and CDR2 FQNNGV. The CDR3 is CASRPLAGGPPYEQYF. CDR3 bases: TGTGCCAGCAGACCCCTAGCGGGAGGCCCCCCCTACGAGCAGTACTTC.

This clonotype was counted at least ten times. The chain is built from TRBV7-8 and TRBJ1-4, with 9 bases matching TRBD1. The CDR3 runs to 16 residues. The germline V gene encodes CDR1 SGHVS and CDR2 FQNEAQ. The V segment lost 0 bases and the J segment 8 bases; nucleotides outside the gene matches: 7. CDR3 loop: CASSLARGTGQEKLFF. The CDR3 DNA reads TGTGCCAGCAGCTTAGCGCGGGGGACAGGGCAGGAAAAACTGTTTTTT.

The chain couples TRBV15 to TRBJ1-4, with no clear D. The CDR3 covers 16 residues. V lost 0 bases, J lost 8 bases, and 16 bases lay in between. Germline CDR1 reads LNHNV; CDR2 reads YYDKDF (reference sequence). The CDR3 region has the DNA TGTGCCACCAGCAGAGATCCATCCGGGTTTGAGGAAAAACTGTTTTTT. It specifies CATSRDPSGFEEKLFF.

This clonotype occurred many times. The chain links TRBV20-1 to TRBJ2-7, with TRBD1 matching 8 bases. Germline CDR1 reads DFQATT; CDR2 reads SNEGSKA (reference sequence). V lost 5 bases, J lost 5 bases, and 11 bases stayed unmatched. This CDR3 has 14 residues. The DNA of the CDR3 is TGCAGTGCTCTTCTTGACAGGGGAAGTAACGAGCAGTACTTC. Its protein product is CSALLDRGSNEQYF.

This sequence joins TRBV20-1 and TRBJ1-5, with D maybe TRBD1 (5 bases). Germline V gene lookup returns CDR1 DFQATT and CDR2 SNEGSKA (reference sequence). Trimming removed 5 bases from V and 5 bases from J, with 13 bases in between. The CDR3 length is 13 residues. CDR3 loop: CSARWGPYQPQHF. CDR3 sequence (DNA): TGCAGTGCTCGGTGGGGCCCTTATCAGCCCCAGCATTTT.

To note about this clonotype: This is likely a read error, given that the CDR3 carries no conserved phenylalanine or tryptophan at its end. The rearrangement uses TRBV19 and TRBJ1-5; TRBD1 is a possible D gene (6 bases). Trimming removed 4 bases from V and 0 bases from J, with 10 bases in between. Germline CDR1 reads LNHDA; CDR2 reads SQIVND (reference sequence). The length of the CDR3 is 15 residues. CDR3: CASSTGAYSNQPQHL. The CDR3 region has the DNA TGTGCCAGTAGTACGGGGGCATATAGCAATCAGCCCCAGCATCTT.